One sample yielded the 26 T cell receptor beta chains listed below, sequenced in a study of long-term antiretroviral therapy in people with HIV. Runs used v3.0 of the immunoSEQ assay and were done at survey level. The table came from immunoSEQ multiplex PCR; TCRdb's copy has only in-frame clones and leaves some out. The data hold 15,000 to 20,000 clones, with over 75% observed a single time. This material consisted of unsorted PBMCs, taken at the start of antiretroviral therapy, before treatment. These receptors were collected from a woman between 40 and 50 years old with HIV.

CDR3 nucleotide sequence: TGTGCCAGCAGTGAATGGGATAAGAGCTCCTACGAGCAGTACTTC. Amino acid sequence: CASSEWDKSSYEQYF. The rearrangement joins TRBV2 to TRBJ2-7; no clear D gene. CDR3 length equals 15 residues. Trimming pared 2 bases from V and 0 bases from J, leaving 11 bases between. Germline values: CDR1 SNHLY, CDR2 FYNNEI. Looking up the rest from reference TRBV2 and TRBJ2-7 gives the full variable domain: EPEVTQTPSHQVTQMGQEVILRCVPISNHLYFYWYRQILGQKVEFLVSFYNNEISEKSEIFDDQFSVERPDGSNFTLKIRSTKLEDSAMYFCASSEWDKSSYEQYFGPGTRLTVT.

The rearrangement uses TRBV4-2 and TRBJ2-1, with TRBD2 matching 9 bases. The CDR3 is 15 residues long. Germline assignment: CDR1 LGHNA and CDR2 YNFKEQ. Trimming at V came to 4 bases and at J to 3 bases, leaving 4 bases not matched to a gene. DNA for the CDR3: TGTGCCAGCAGCCGCAGCGGGGGGAACTACAATGAGCAGTTCTTC. This gives the protein CASSRSGGNYNEQFF.

DNA for the CDR3: TGTGCCACCAGCAGAGAACGGGGGTACGAGCAGTACTTC. It yields the protein CATSRERGYEQYF. The rearrangement joins TRBV15 to TRBJ2-7, with a possible D match to TRBD2 (6 bases). Trimming removed 0 bases at V and 4 bases at J, with 7 bases between. Per germline, CDR1 LNHNV and CDR2 YYDKDF (reference sequence). The CDR3 length is 13 residues. Variable domain in full (rest from reference TRBV15 and TRBJ2-7): DAMVIQNPRYQVTQFGKPVTLSCSQTLNHNVMYWYQQKSSQAPKLLFHYYDKDFNNEADTPDNFQSRRPNTSFCFLDIRSPGLGDTAMYLCATSRERGYEQYFGPGTRLTVT.

The rearrangement links TRBV7-6 to TRBJ2-7; 7 bases line up with TRBD1. Germline V gene lookup returns CDR1 SGHVS and CDR2 FNYEAQ. This CDR3 comprises 15 residues. V shed 4 bases and J 6 bases; nucleotides not matched to a gene: 12. The CDR3 coding sequence is TGTGCCAGCAGCTCGCCCCGGGACAGCAACTCCGAGCAGTACTTC. It encodes CASSSPRDSNSEQYF.

The chain links TRBV18 to TRBJ1-2; D gene unclear. Germline loops: CDR1 KGHSH, CDR2 LQKENI. V lost 1 base to trimming and J lost 0 bases, with 18 bases between them. The CDR3 length is 18 residues. The CDR3 here is CASSPRTAQRVTNYGYTF. The CDR3 bases are TGTGCCAGCTCACCACGGACTGCACAAAGGGTCACTAACTATGGCTACACCTTC.

This chain joins TRBV30 and TRBJ1-3; D is unresolved. The CDR3 is made up of 14 amino acids. Trimming pared 3 bases from V and 2 bases from J, leaving 11 bases between. The germline V gene has CDR1 GTSNPN and CDR2 SVGIG (reference sequence). CDR3 bases: TGTGCCTGGAGCGTCCTAAAAACTGGAAACACCATATATTTT. This sequence encodes CAWSVLKTGNTIYF.

This chain joins TRBV27 and TRBJ2-7; 8 nucleotides align to TRBD1. Germline CDR1 and CDR2: MNHEY and SMNVEV (reference sequence). The J segment lost 3 bases and the V segment lost 5 bases, leaving 6 bases of the junction unmatched. This CDR3 is 14 amino acids long. CDR3 in amino acids: CASSIGQGYYEQYF. The CDR3 coding sequence is TGTGCCAGCAGTATTGGACAGGGTTACTACGAGCAGTACTTC.

In this sample, this clone turned up a few times. V and J are TRBV5-1 and TRBJ1-2; unclear D gene. Germline V gives CDR1 SGHRS, CDR2 YFSETQ. CDR3 length: 14 amino acids. Trimming took off 0 bases at V and 8 bases at J, with 14 bases between the two ends. The CDR3 region is CASSLGSPLEGYTF. The CDR3 nucleotides are TGCGCCAGCAGCTTGGGGTCTCCCTTAGAGGGCTACACCTTC.

The genes are TRBV2 and TRBJ2-6, with 10 bases aligning to TRBD1. Germline-derived CDR1 and CDR2 are SNHLY and FYNNEI. The CDR3 has 17 amino acids. The V and J ends lost 8 bases and 0 bases, in that order; junction bases with no gene match: 7. Here the CDR3 reads CASRPGQGVSGANVLTF. The CDR3 nucleotides are TGTGCCAGCCGCCCCGGACAGGGGGTCTCTGGGGCCAACGTCCTGACTTTC. Using reference TRBV2 and TRBJ2-6 for the parts outside the CDR3, the full variable domain is EPEVTQTPSHQVTQMGQEVILRCVPISNHLYFYWYRQILGQKVEFLVSFYNNEISEKSEIFDDQFSVERPDGSNFTLKIRSTKLEDSAMYFCASRPGQGVSGANVLTFGAGSRLTVL.

The chain is built from TRBV28 and TRBJ2-1, with D maybe TRBD1 (6 bases). CDR3 length equals 11 residues. Germline V gene sequence: CDR1 MDHEN, CDR2 SYDVKM. Trimming pared 8 bases from V and 5 bases from J, leaving 7 bases between. CDR3 region: CASGGHNEQFF. The DNA for the CDR3 is TGTGCCAGCGGGGGCCACAATGAGCAGTTCTTC. Together with reference TRBV28 and TRBJ2-1, the CDR3 gives the full variable domain: DVKVTQSSRYLVKRTGEKVFLECVQDMDHENMFWYRQDPGLGLRLIYFSYDVKMKEKGDIPEGYSVSREKKERFSLILESASTNQTSMYLCASGGHNEQFFGPGTRLTVL.

V and J are TRBV6-5 and TRBJ1-5; tentatively, D is TRBD1 (5 bases). The CDR3 covers 14 residues. V lost 5 bases to trimming and J lost 0 bases, with 8 bases between them. Germline assignment: CDR1 MNHEY and CDR2 SVGAGI. CDR3 in amino acids: CASSPTVSNQPQHF. Here the CDR3 DNA reads TGTGCCAGCAGTCCGACAGTTAGCAATCAGCCCCAGCATTTT.

The chain uses TRBV7-7 and TRBJ2-5; D may be TRBD1 or TRBD2 (5 bases each). CDR1 is SSHAT, CDR2 FNYEAQ, per germline (reference sequence). The CDR3 loop spans 16 amino acids. Trimming stripped 5 bases from V and 2 bases from J, with 18 bases between. The CDR3 spells CASSPGRRGEQETQYF. CDR3 bases: TGTGCCAGCAGCCCGGGCCGTCGGGGCGAACAAGAGACCCAGTACTTC.

The V and J genes are TRBV5-1 and TRBJ2-5, with D maybe TRBD2 (6 bases). The DNA end favors TRBJ2-7, so the J call may be wrong. Germline CDR1 is SGHRS and CDR2 is YFSETQ. The CDR3 runs to 15 residues. The CDR3 loop is CASSLGTPSSYEQYF. DNA for the CDR3: TGCGCCAGCAGCCTCGGGACTCCAAGCTCCTACGAGCAGTACTTC.

The CDR3 DNA reads TGCGCCAGCAGCTTGGAGGCAGGGTTCACTGAAGCTTTCTTT. This translates into CASSLEAGFTEAFF. The chain links TRBV5-1 to TRBJ1-1; tentatively, D is TRBD1 (5 bases). The ends were cut back, 0 bases at V and 4 bases at J, with 10 bases in the middle. CDR3 length: 14 amino acids. Germline V CDR1 and CDR2: SGHRS, YFSETQ.

This clone qualifies as medium-sized. V and J are TRBV18 and TRBJ1-2; D is unclear. Germline-derived CDR1 and CDR2 are KGHSH and LQKENI. The CDR3 spans 12 residues. V lost 8 bases and J 0 bases, leaving 7 bases between the germline ends. CDR3 nucleotide sequence: TGTGCCAGCCGGGAGCCTAACTATGGCTACACCTTC. Its protein is CASREPNYGYTF. Together with reference TRBV18 and TRBJ1-2, the CDR3 gives the full variable domain: NAGVMQNPRHLVRRRGQEARLRCSPMKGHSHVYWYRQLPEEGLKFMVYLQKENIIDESGMPKERFSAEFPKEGPSILRIQQVVRGDSAAYFCASREPNYGYTFGSGTRLTVV.

V gene TRBV6-1 combines with J gene TRBJ1-3, with D perhaps matching TRBD1 (5 bases). CDR1 MNHNS and CDR2 SASEGT come from the germline V gene. The CDR3 is made up of 17 amino acids. V lost 3 bases to trimming and J lost 5 bases, with 20 bases between them. As DNA, the CDR3 is TGTGCCAGCAGTGAGAGCAGTTTTCGGGGGATCCGAAACACCATATATTTT. It encodes CASSESSFRGIRNTIYF.

The V gene is TRBV28, the J gene TRBJ1-1; TRBD1 might be the D (6 bases). The CDR3 has 13 residues. In germline, CDR1 is MDHEN, CDR2 SYDVKM. V lost 3 bases and J lost 11, with 16 bases in between. The CDR3 DNA reads as TGTGCCAGCAGTTTCAGGGGTACCTCCGTCGCTTTCTTT. Amino acids: CASSFRGTSVAFF.

This chain joins TRBV9 and TRBJ2-1; 9 bases fit TRBD2. Germline V CDR1 and CDR2: SGDLS, YYNGEE. This CDR3 is built from 15 residues. Trimming took 8 bases from V and 1 from J; bases not matched to a gene: 7. The CDR3, as DNA: TGTGCCAGTGATGGGGCGGGGGGGTCCTACAATGAGCAGTTCTTC. Translation: CASDGAGGSYNEQFF.

V is TRBV28 and J is TRBJ1-2; no definite D call. Germline V CDR1 and CDR2: MDHEN, SYDVKM. V gave up 2 bases and J gave up 4 bases, with 8 bases separating them. CDR3 size: 13 residues. CDR3 DNA sequence: TGTGCCAGCAGTTTAGGGCAGCTCTATGGCTACACCTTC. Residues: CASSLGQLYGYTF.

The chain uses TRBV5-1 and TRBJ2-3, with 7 nucleotides matching TRBD1. This CDR3 comprises 15 residues. Trimming cost V 4 bases and J 2 bases; bases outside gene matches: 7. Per germline, CDR1 SGHRS and CDR2 YFSETQ. CDR3 nucleotide sequence: TGCGCCAGCAGCATGTCGGGACAGACCACAGATACGCAGTATTTT. Protein product: CASSMSGQTTDTQYF.

The V call is TRBV15, the J call TRBJ1-1, with D possibly being TRBD1 (6 bases). Trimming took off 3 bases at V and 1 base at J, with 9 bases between the two ends. The CDR3 runs 14 residues. Germline assignment: CDR1 LNHNV and CDR2 YYDKDF (reference sequence). The CDR3, as DNA: TGTGCCACCAGCAGTTGGACAGCGAACACTGAAGCTTTCTTT. Its translation is CATSSWTANTEAFF.

This clone was picked up a small number of times. This chain links TRBV19 with TRBJ1-5; 11 nucleotides align to TRBD1. The CDR3 sequence is 17 residues long. V lost 3 bases to trimming and J lost 6 bases; unmatched junction nucleotides: 10. Germline values: CDR1 LNHDA, CDR2 SQIVND (reference sequence). The CDR3 DNA sequence: TGTGCCAGTAGTATCCGATTAGGACAGGGGGCGCCTCAGCCCCAGCATTTT. Protein: CASSIRLGQGAPQPQHF.

This clone rates as medium-sized. The DNA for the CDR3 is TGTGCCAGTAGTATCGACAGGTACGGCTACACCTTC. Translated: CASSIDRYGYTF. The genes are TRBV19 and TRBJ1-2; the D gene is possibly TRBD1 (6 bases). This CDR3 comprises 12 residues. The V gene's germline CDR1 is LNHDA and CDR2 SQIVND (reference sequence). Trimming removed 3 bases at V and 8 bases at J, with 10 bases between.

The rearrangement uses TRBV5-1 and TRBJ1-1, with unresolved D. The CDR3 covers 14 residues. Trimming cost V 0 bases and J 1 base, with 7 bases left between them. Germline V gene data show CDR1 as SGHRS and CDR2 as YFSETQ. The CDR3, as DNA: TGCGCCAGCAGCTTGGCTTCTGGGAACACTGAAGCTTTCTTT. This encodes CASSLASGNTEAFF.

V gene TRBV30 combines with J gene TRBJ2-1; no firm D call. Germline V gene sequence: CDR1 GTSNPN, CDR2 SVGIG (reference sequence). The CDR3 has 14 residues. Trimming took off 3 bases at V and 0 bases at J, with 9 bases between the two ends. CDR3 sequence reads: CAWSDMASYNEQFF. The CDR3 DNA sequence: TGTGCCTGGAGCGACATGGCCTCCTACAATGAGCAGTTCTTC.

The chain couples TRBV4-1 to TRBJ2-5, with TRBD2 identical over 11 bases. Trimming cost V 1 base and J 5 bases; bases outside gene matches: 12. Germline V gives CDR1 MGHRA, CDR2 YSYEKL. The CDR3 has 18 residues. The chain's CDR3 is CASSQGGGLAGGLETQYF. In DNA form, the CDR3 reads TGCGCCAGCAGCCAAGGGGGTGGGTTAGCGGGGGGGCTTGAGACCCAGTACTTC.